The rows below give T cell receptor beta chains drawn from one sample of a study of molecular identifiers for immune sequencing clone quantification. TCRdb re-called the PCR reads through MiXCR, storing one row per CDR3 protein. The sample has 80,000 to 95,000 distinct CDR3 sequences; around 17% are singletons. The sequenced sample was naive CD8+ T cells from blood, with Jurkat cell RNA spiked in. The receptors stem from a human donor in good health. Some libraries in this study had Jurkat cell RNA spiked in. Each CDR3 is given with its conserved first and last residue. Each record gives: V gene, J gene, CDR3 length, D gene, clone size, CDR3 DNA, CDR3 protein. The D gene is left open where the match is weak. Part of the rows lack a size; the others show once, few, many or a class for expanded clones.

v_gene: TRBV5-1; j_gene: TRBJ2-7; len: 15; d_gene: .; abundance: many; CDR3nt: TGCGCCAGCAGCTTTTTGGCAGGGGGGTCCCCGGAGCAGTACTTC; CDR3aa: CASSFLAGGSPEQYF
v_gene: TRBV7-9; j_gene: TRBJ2-3; len: 17; d_gene: TRBD1; abundance: many; CDR3nt: TGTGCCAGCATCCTCTCGTCAGGGGGCGCAGAGACAGATACGCAGTATTTT; CDR3aa: CASILSSGGAETDTQYF
v_gene: TRBV24-1; j_gene: TRBJ2-1; len: 14; d_gene: TRBD1; abundance: many; CDR3nt: TGTGCCACCAGTGGCGCAGGGGGTGTTGGTGAGCAGTTCTTC; CDR3aa: CATSGAGGVGEQFF
v_gene: TRBV5-1; j_gene: TRBJ2-7; len: 12; d_gene: .; abundance: many; CDR3nt: TGCGCCAGCTCGACTCACGCTGGGGAGCAGTACTTC; CDR3aa: CASSTHAGEQYF
v_gene: TRBV7-9; j_gene: TRBJ1-1; len: 16; d_gene: TRBD1; abundance: many; CDR3nt: TGTGCCAGCAGCTTAGAGATACAGGGGGTGAGGACTGAAGCTTTCTTT; CDR3aa: CASSLEIQGVRTEAFF
v_gene: TRBV4-2; j_gene: TRBJ2-3; len: 15; d_gene: TRBD2; abundance: many; CDR3nt: TGTGCCAGCAGCCTTAGTCCCGGGAGGCCTGATACGCAGTATTTT; CDR3aa: CASSLSPGRPDTQYF
v_gene: TRBV28; j_gene: TRBJ2-7; len: 14; d_gene: .; abundance: many; CDR3nt: TGTGCCAGCAGTTTATTGGGGCAGGGGAACGAGCAGTACTTC; CDR3aa: CASSLLGQGNEQYF
v_gene: TRBV12-3/TRBV12-4; j_gene: TRBJ2-1; len: 15; d_gene: TRBD2; abundance: few; CDR3nt: TGTGCCAGCAGTTTAGTCGGGAGGCCCTACAATGAGCAGTTCTTC; CDR3aa: CASSLVGRPYNEQFF
v_gene: TRBV5-1; j_gene: TRBJ1-1; len: 16; d_gene: TRBD1; abundance: few; CDR3nt: TGCGCCAGCAGCCCAGGACGGACAGGCCCGAGGACTGAAGCTTTCTTT; CDR3aa: CASSPGRTGPRTEAFF
v_gene: TRBV12-3/TRBV12-4; j_gene: TRBJ2-5; len: 13; d_gene: .; abundance: .; CDR3nt: TGTGCCAGCAGGGGGGTGGACCAAGAGACCCAGTACTTC; CDR3aa: CASRGVDQETQYF
v_gene: TRBV27; j_gene: TRBJ1-5; len: 15; d_gene: TRBD1; abundance: .; CDR3nt: TGTGCCAGCAGTCCCATCGGACAGGGTAGTCAGCCCCAGCATTTT; CDR3aa: CASSPIGQGSQPQHF
v_gene: TRBV3-1; j_gene: TRBJ2-1; len: 12; d_gene: .; abundance: many; CDR3nt: TGTGCCAGCAGCCAAGAATACAATGAGCAGTTCTTC; CDR3aa: CASSQEYNEQFF
v_gene: TRBV11-2; j_gene: TRBJ1-1; len: 12; d_gene: .; abundance: many; CDR3nt: TGTGCCAGCAGCGAGGGACACACTGAAGCTTTCTTT; CDR3aa: CASSEGHTEAFF
v_gene: TRBV11-1; j_gene: TRBJ1-1; len: 13; d_gene: .; abundance: .; CDR3nt: TGTGCCAGCAGCTGGGGGGGAGGTACTGAAGCTTTCTTT; CDR3aa: CASSWGGGTEAFF
v_gene: TRBV6-5; j_gene: TRBJ1-3; len: 15; d_gene: .; abundance: .; CDR3nt: TGTGCCAGCAGTATAAGACCCTACTCTGGAAACACCATATATTTT; CDR3aa: CASSIRPYSGNTIYF
v_gene: TRBV12-3/TRBV12-4; j_gene: TRBJ1-2; len: 12; d_gene: .; abundance: many; CDR3nt: TGTGCCAGCAGTTGGGCAGTCTCTGGCTACACCTTC; CDR3aa: CASSWAVSGYTF
v_gene: TRBV6-5; j_gene: TRBJ2-6; len: 18; d_gene: TRBD1; abundance: few; CDR3nt: TGTGCCAGCAGTCCCACGAACAGGGGAGTCTCTGGGGCCAACGTCCTGACTTTC; CDR3aa: CASSPTNRGVSGANVLTF
v_gene: TRBV19; j_gene: TRBJ1-1; len: 12; d_gene: .; abundance: many; CDR3nt: TGTGCCAGTAGTATAGGGCGTACTGAAGCTTTCTTT; CDR3aa: CASSIGRTEAFF
v_gene: TRBV28; j_gene: TRBJ1-5; len: 15; d_gene: .; abundance: many; CDR3nt: TGTGCCAGCAGTTTGTATAGGGATAGCAATCAGCCCCAGCATTTT; CDR3aa: CASSLYRDSNQPQHF
v_gene: TRBV3-1; j_gene: TRBJ2-5; len: 14; d_gene: .; abundance: .; CDR3nt: TGTGCCAGCAGCCAAGAGACCTCACGGGAGACCCAGTACTTC; CDR3aa: CASSQETSRETQYF
v_gene: TRBV7-6; j_gene: TRBJ1-5; len: 14; d_gene: .; abundance: many; CDR3nt: TGTGCCAGCAGCCGTGGACAGAGCAATCAGCCCCAGCATTTT; CDR3aa: CASSRGQSNQPQHF
v_gene: TRBV12-3/TRBV12-4; j_gene: TRBJ2-3; len: 15; d_gene: .; abundance: many; CDR3nt: TGTGCCAGCAGCTCCCCTTCGGGGCCCACAGATACGCAGTATTTT; CDR3aa: CASSSPSGPTDTQYF
v_gene: TRBV29-1; j_gene: TRBJ1-1; len: 14; d_gene: .; abundance: .; CDR3nt: TGCAGCGTCTCGACCGGGCAGTTAAGCACTGAAGCTTTCTTT; CDR3aa: CSVSTGQLSTEAFF
v_gene: TRBV3-1; j_gene: TRBJ1-5; len: 16; d_gene: .; abundance: many; CDR3nt: TGTGCCAGCAGCCAAGACCCCCCAGGGAGCGATCAGCCCCAGCATTTT; CDR3aa: CASSQDPPGSDQPQHF
v_gene: TRBV7-6; j_gene: TRBJ2-3; len: 16; d_gene: TRBD2; abundance: many; CDR3nt: TGTGCCAGCAGCACGAGACTAGCGGGGGCCGGGGATACGCAGTATTTT; CDR3aa: CASSTRLAGAGDTQYF
v_gene: TRBV6-5; j_gene: TRBJ2-7; len: 17; d_gene: .; abundance: many; CDR3nt: TGTGCCAGCAGTTCCCTTTCGGGCAGGGCAGAACCCTACGAGCAGTACTTC; CDR3aa: CASSSLSGRAEPYEQYF
v_gene: TRBV13; j_gene: TRBJ2-7; len: 22; d_gene: TRBD2; abundance: many; CDR3nt: TGTGCCAGCAGCCTAAGTACGACCCGGGGGACTAGCGGGATCTTCGGACGCTACGAGCAGTACTTC; CDR3aa: CASSLSTTRGTSGIFGRYEQYF
v_gene: TRBV2; j_gene: TRBJ2-3; len: 14; d_gene: TRBD1; abundance: many; CDR3nt: TGTGCCAGCAGGGGACAGGCTCACACAGATACGCAGTATTTT; CDR3aa: CASRGQAHTDTQYF
v_gene: TRBV19; j_gene: TRBJ1-4; len: 11; d_gene: .; abundance: many; CDR3nt: TGTGCCAGTAGTATGGGAAATGGACTGTTTTTT; CDR3aa: CASSMGNGLFF
v_gene: TRBV12-3/TRBV12-4; j_gene: TRBJ2-2; len: 16; d_gene: .; abundance: many; CDR3nt: TGTGCCAGCAGTCCCCTAACGGGGAGCGGATCCGGGGAGCTGTTTTTT; CDR3aa: CASSPLTGSGSGELFF
v_gene: TRBV27; j_gene: TRBJ1-2; len: 16; d_gene: TRBD1; abundance: .; CDR3nt: TGTGCCAGCAGTCAAATAGGGGGATACAGGGGAGATGGCTACACCTTC; CDR3aa: CASSQIGGYRGDGYTF
v_gene: TRBV27; j_gene: TRBJ1-1; len: 15; d_gene: .; abundance: many; CDR3nt: TGTGCCAGCAGTTTATTGGCGGCGGGGGATACTGAAGCTTTCTTT; CDR3aa: CASSLLAAGDTEAFF